Below, 9 T cell receptor beta chains from the same sample are listed, as sequenced in a study of T-cell memory formation after mild COVID-19. TCRdb called the 5' RACE reads again in MiXCR, with one record for every CDR3 protein. The sample has tens of thousands of distinct CDR3 sequences, approximately 13% seen once. The material sequenced was PBMCs or a T cell subset sorted from them (not recorded which). The receptors come from an adult woman who had mild COVID-19 (a few samples of this study predate the infection). Cell type and time point are not known.

In this sample, this clonotype turned up a few times. This rearrangement joins TRBV2 to TRBJ2-7; 9 bases map to TRBD2. After removal of 2 bases from V and 3 bases from J, the junction contained 5 bases not matched to a gene. CDR1 is SNHLY and CDR2 is FYNNEI in the germline V gene. The CDR3 covers 15 residues. The CDR3 sequence: CASSEIGGGDYEQYF. The DNA of the CDR3 is TGTGCCAGCAGTGAAATTGGCGGGGGGGACTACGAGCAGTACTTC. The full variable domain, its missing parts supplied by reference TRBV2 and TRBJ2-7, is EPEVTQTPSHQVTQMGQEVILRCVPISNHLYFYWYRQILGQKVEFLVSFYNNEISEKSEIFDDQFSVERPDGSNFTLKIRSTKLEDSAMYFCASSEIGGGDYEQYFGPGTRLTVT.

CDR3 coding DNA: TGTGCCAGCAGCTACCATAGCGGCGGTTACACTGAAGCTTTCTTT. It yields the protein CASSYHSGGYTEAFF. The J gene is TRBJ1-1, the V gene TRBV7-9; D unclear. The V and J ends lost 4 bases and 3 bases respectively, with 15 bases between them. Germline-derived CDR1 and CDR2 are SEHNR and FQNEAQ (reference sequence). This CDR3 is 15 amino acids long.

In its sample, this clonotype was seen a few times. The chain uses TRBV5-5 and TRBJ1-1, with D hard to call. V lost 0 bases and J 1 base, leaving 7 bases between the germline ends. The CDR3 consists of 14 residues. Looked up from germline, CDR1 is SGHKS and CDR2 is YYEKEE (reference sequence). The CDR3 sequence: CASSLGHGNTEAFF. CDR3 nucleotides: TGTGCCAGCAGCTTGGGTCACGGGAACACTGAAGCTTTCTTT.

J is TRBJ2-5 and V is TRBV5-6; a possible D gene is TRBD1 (6 bases). CDR1 is SGHDT and CDR2 is YYEEEE in the germline V gene. This CDR3 region has 17 residues. V was cut by 4 bases and J by 0 bases, with 19 bases left in between. CDR3 sequence reads: CASSPTTLQGYQETQYF. As DNA, the CDR3 is TGTGCCAGCAGCCCCACAACTCTTCAGGGGTACCAAGAGACCCAGTACTTC. Using reference TRBV5-6 and TRBJ2-5 for the parts outside the CDR3, the full variable domain is DAGVTQSPTHLIKTRGQQVTLRCSPKSGHDTVSWYQQALGQGPQFIFQYYEEEERQRGNFPDRFSGHQFPNYSSELNVNALLLGDSALYLCASSPTTLQGYQETQYFGPGTRLLVL.

V usage is TRBV6-5 and J usage is TRBJ1-2; D unclear. Germline CDR1 and CDR2: MNHEY and SVGAGI. V was shortened by 7 bases and J by 2 bases, with 5 bases between the two germline ends. This CDR3 has 11 amino acids. The chain's CDR3 is CASTVNYGYTF. In nucleotides, the CDR3 is TGTGCCAGCACGGTGAACTATGGCTACACCTTC.

This clonotype was detected only a few times. This rearrangement joins TRBV15 to TRBJ2-1; tentative D call: TRBD2 (5 bases). The CDR3 runs 14 residues. V was shortened by 8 bases and J by 0 bases, with 11 bases between the two germline ends. CDR1 LNHNV and CDR2 YYDKDF come from the germline V gene (reference sequence). The CDR3: CATQGGSSYNEQFF. Here the CDR3 DNA reads TGTGCCACCCAAGGAGGAAGCTCCTACAATGAGCAGTTCTTC.

V and J are TRBV12-3 or TRBV12-4 and TRBJ1-1, with 10 bases fitting TRBD1. The CDR3 is 14 residues long. J lost 5 bases, V lost 6 bases, and 6 bases had no gene match. For the CDR3, the DNA is TGTGCCAGCAGCCGGACAGGGGGAAGGACTGAAGCTTTCTTT. Translating gives CASSRTGGRTEAFF.

The V call is TRBV3-1, the J call TRBJ1-1; D may be TRBD1 (6 bases). Germline lookup yields CDR1 LGHDT and CDR2 YNNKEL (reference sequence). CDR3 size: 15 residues. V lost 0 bases and J 4 bases, leaving 12 bases between the germline ends. In nucleotides, the CDR3 is TGTGCCAGCAGCCAAGAACAGGGTTTGAGCACTGAAGCTTTCTTT. Its protein is CASSQEQGLSTEAFF.

This clonotype was detected a few times. The chain links TRBV14 to TRBJ2-1; 13 nucleotides match TRBD2. This CDR3 has 17 amino acids. Germline loops: CDR1 SGHDN, CDR2 FVKESK. Trimming took 1 base from V and 3 from J; bases not matched to a gene: 3. The chain's CDR3 is CASSQGLAGGIYNEQFF. The CDR3 nucleotides read TGTGCCAGCAGCCAAGGACTAGCGGGAGGTATCTACAATGAGCAGTTCTTC.